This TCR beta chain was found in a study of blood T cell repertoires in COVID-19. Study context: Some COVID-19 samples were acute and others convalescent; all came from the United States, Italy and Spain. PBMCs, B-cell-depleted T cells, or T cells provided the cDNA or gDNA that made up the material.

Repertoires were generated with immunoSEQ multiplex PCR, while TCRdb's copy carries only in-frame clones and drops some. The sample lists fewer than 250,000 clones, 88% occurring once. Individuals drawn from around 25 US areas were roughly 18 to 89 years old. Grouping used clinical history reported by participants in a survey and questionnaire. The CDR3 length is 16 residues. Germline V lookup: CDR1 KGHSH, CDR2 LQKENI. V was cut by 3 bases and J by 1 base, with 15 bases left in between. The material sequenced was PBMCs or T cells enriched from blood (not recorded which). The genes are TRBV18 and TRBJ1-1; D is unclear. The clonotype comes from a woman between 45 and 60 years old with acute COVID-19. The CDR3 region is CASSPLSRAGNTEAFF. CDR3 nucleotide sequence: TGTGCCAGCTCACCCCTATCGAGGGCGGGGAACACTGAAGCTTTCTTT.